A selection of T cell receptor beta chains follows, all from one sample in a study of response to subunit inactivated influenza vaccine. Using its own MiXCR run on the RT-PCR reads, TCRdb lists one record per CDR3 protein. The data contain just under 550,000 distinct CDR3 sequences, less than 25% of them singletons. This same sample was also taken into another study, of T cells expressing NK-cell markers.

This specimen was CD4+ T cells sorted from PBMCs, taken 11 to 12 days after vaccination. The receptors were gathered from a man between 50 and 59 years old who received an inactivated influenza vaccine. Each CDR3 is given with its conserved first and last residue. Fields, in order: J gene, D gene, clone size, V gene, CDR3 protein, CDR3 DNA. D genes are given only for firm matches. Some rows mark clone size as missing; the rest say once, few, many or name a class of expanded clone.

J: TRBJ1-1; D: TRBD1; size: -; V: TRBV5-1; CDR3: CASSEGQGGVMNTEAFF; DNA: TGCGCCAGCAGCGAAGGACAGGGAGGGGTGATGAACACTGAAGCTTTCTTT
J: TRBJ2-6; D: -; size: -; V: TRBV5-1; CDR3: CASSLSVVSGANVLTF; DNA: TGCGCCAGCAGCTTGTCGGTAGTCTCTGGGGCCAACGTCCTGACTTTC
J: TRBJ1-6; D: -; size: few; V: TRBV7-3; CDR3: CASSLSMNSPLHF; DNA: TGTGCCAGCAGCTTATCGATGAATTCACCCCTCCACTTT
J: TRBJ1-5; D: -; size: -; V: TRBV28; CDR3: CASSFGGRVGPQHF; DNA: TGTGCCAGCAGTTTTGGGGGCCGCGTAGGGCCCCAGCATTTT
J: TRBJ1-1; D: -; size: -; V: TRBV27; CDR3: CASSLRTGRRNTEAFF; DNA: TGTGCCAGCAGCCTGAGGACGGGACGGAGGAACACTGAAGCTTTCTTT
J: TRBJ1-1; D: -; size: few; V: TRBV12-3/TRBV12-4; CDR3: CASSGGRRGRLPWGAFF; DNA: TGTGCCAGCAGTGGGGGCCGTCGGGGGCGCCTGCCGTGGGGAGCTTTCTTT
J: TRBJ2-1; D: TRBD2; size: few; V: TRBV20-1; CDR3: CSAKLKVIAGGEQFF; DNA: TGCAGTGCTAAGCTTAAAGTAATAGCGGGAGGGGAGCAGTTCTTC
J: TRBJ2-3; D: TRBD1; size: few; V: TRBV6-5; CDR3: CASRYRRTGPSYF; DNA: TGTGCCAGCAGATACCGGAGGACAGGCCCTTCCTATTTT
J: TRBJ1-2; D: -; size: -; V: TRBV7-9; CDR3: CASSLVHQAYGYTF; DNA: TGTGCCAGCAGCTTAGTACACCAAGCTTATGGCTACACCTTC
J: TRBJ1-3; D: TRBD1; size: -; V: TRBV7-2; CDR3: CASSLRTGGSGNTIYF; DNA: TGTGCCAGCAGCCTCAGGACAGGGGGATCTGGAAACACCATATATTTT
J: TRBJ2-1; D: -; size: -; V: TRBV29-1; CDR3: CSVARQGPFVQDEQFF; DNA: TGCAGCGTTGCACGCCAGGGGCCATTCGTACAAGATGAGCAGTTCTTC
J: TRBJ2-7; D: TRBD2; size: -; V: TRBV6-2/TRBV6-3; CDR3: CASTAGREQYF; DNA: TGTGCCAGCACCGCCGGGAGGGAGCAGTACTTC
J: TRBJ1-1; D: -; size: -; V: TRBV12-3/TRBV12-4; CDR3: CASRTVGVGEAFF; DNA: TGTGCCAGCAGAACGGTAGGGGTGGGTGAAGCTTTCTTT
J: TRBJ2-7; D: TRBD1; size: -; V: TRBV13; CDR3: CASSSGTASSYEQYF; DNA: TGTGCCAGCAGCTCTGGGACAGCGAGCTCCTACGAGCAGTACTTC
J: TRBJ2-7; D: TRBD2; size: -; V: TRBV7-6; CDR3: CASSLEGSGGISSYEQYF; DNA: TGTGCCAGCAGCTTAGAGGGCAGCGGGGGGATTTCATCCTACGAGCAGTACTTC
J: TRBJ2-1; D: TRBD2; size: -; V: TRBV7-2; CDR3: CASSSGLAGEVAFF; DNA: TGTGCCAGCAGCTCGGGACTAGCGGGAGAAGTAGCGTTCTTC
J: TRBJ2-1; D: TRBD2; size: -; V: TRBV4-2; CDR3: CASSQVLAGGGLWEQFF; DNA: TGTGCCAGCAGCCAAGTATTGGCGGGAGGTGGGTTGTGGGAGCAGTTCTTC
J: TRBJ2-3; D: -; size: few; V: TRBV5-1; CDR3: CASSSRLGVADTQYF; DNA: TGCGCCAGCAGCTCCCGACTAGGCGTGGCAGATACGCAGTATTTT
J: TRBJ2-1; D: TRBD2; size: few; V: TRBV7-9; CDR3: CASSLLSSGTGEQFF; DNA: TGTGCCAGCAGCTTATTGTCTAGCGGGACCGGTGAGCAGTTCTTC
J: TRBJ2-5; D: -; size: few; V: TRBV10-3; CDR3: CAISTGRAETQYF; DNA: TGTGCCATCAGTACAGGGAGGGCGGAGACCCAGTACTTC
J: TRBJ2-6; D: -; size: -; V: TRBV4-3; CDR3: CASSQVLGSSGANVLTF; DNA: TGCGCCAGCAGCCAAGTGCTCGGGAGTTCTGGGGCCAACGTCCTGACTTTC
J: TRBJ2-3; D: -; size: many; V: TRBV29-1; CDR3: CSVAGLQAQYF; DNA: TGCAGCGTTGCGGGCCTTCAGGCGCAGTATTTT
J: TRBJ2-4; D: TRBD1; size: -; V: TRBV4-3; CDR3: CASSQGDRGVKNIQYF; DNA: TGCGCCAGCAGCCAAGGGGACAGGGGGGTCAAAAACATTCAGTACTTC
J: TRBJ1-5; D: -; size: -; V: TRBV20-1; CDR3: CSASHGRVDQPQHF; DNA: TGCAGTGCTAGTCATGGCAGGGTGGATCAGCCCCAGCATTTT
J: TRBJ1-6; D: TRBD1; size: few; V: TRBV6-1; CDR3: CASSDRDRRHWNSPLHF; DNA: TGTGCCAGCAGTGATAGGGACAGGCGTCATTGGAATTCACCCCTCCACTTT
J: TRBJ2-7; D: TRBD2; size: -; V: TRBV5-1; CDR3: CASSWKLGLPRGEQYF; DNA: TGCGCCAGCAGCTGGAAATTGGGACTACCCAGAGGCGAGCAGTACTTC
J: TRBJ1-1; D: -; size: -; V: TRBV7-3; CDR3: CASSFGQDTEAFF; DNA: TGTGCCAGCAGCTTTGGGCAGGACACTGAAGCTTTCTTT
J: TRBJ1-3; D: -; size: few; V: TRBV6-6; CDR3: CASLRSSGNTIYF; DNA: TGTGCCAGCCTCCGGAGCTCTGGAAACACCATATATTTT
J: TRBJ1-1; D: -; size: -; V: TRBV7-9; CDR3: CASSLEQTTEAFF; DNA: TGTGCCAGCAGCTTGGAACAGACCACTGAAGCTTTCTTT
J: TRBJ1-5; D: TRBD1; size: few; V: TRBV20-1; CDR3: CSARQTGTGGNQPQHF; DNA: TGCAGTGCTCGCCAAACCGGGACAGGGGGTAATCAGCCCCAGCATTTT
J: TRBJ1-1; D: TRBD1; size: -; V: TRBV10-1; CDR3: CASSAIQGGSTEAFF; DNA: TGCGCCAGCAGTGCCATCCAGGGGGGTAGCACTGAAGCTTTCTTT
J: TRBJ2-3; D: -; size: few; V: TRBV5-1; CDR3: CASGQSTGTDTQYF; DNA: TGCGCCTCCGGTCAGTCGACAGGCACAGATACGCAGTATTTT
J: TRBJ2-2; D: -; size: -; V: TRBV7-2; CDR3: CASSLGQKSGELFF; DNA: TGTGCCAGCAGCCTAGGACAGAAAAGCGGGGAGCTGTTTTTT
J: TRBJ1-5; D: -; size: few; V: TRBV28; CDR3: CASSYDTSGGQPQHF; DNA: TGTGCCAGCAGTTACGACACCTCTGGAGGTCAGCCCCAGCATTTT